This T cell receptor (beta chain) is drawn from a study of blood T cell repertoires in COVID-19. Study context: Collection of acute and convalescent COVID-19 samples took place in the United States, Italy and Spain.

The CDR3 covers 14 residues. From germline, CDR1 is SGHRS and CDR2 YFSETQ. V lost 4 bases, J lost 5 bases, and 3 bases stayed unmatched. Authors' data handling: Quantification of nucleated cells was approximated via reference gene primer amplification. Using immunoSEQ multiplex PCR, the repertoire was profiled, and TCRdb retains in-frame clones only, with some absent. V and J calls and clone size are given by that table; D and trimming were obtained from the DNA. Among 170,000 or so clones listed, 87% were seen once. V usage is TRBV5-1 and J usage is TRBJ2-3; 11 bases are a match to TRBD1. Sequenced: peripheral blood. This TCR was sampled from a woman in her 70s with COVID-19, enrolled during active disease. CDR3 coding DNA: TGCGCCAGCAGCCCGGGACAGGGGGTAGATACGCAGTATTTT. It encodes CASSPGQGVDTQYF.